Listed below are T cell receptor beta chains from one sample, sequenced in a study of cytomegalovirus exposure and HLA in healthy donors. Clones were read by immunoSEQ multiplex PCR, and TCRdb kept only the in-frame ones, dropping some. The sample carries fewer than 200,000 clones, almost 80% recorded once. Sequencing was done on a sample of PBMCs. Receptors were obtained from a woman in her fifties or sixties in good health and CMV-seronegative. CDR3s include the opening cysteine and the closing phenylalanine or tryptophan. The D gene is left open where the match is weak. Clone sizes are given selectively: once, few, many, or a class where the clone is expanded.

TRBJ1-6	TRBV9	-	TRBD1	TGTGCCAGCAGCGTGGGGACAGATAATTCACCCCTCCACTTT	CASSVGTDNSPLHF
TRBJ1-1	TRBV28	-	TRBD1	TGTGCCAGCAGTTCTACGACAGGGCTGAACACTGAAGCTTTCTTT	CASSSTTGLNTEAFF
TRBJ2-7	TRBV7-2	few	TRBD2	TGTGCCAGCAGCTTAGTCACTAGCGGGGCCTACGAGCAGTACTTC	CASSLVTSGAYEQYF
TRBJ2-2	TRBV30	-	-	TGTGCCTGGAGTGTAACCCCACGCGGGCGGGAGAACACCGGGGAGCTGTTTTTT	CAWSVTPRGRENTGELFF
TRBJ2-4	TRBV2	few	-	TGTGCCAGCAGTGAAAGGATGGGGGGAGCCAAAAACATTCAGTACTTC	CASSERMGGAKNIQYF
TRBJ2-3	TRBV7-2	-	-	TGTGCCAGCAGCCCCCGTGGGCTGCGCACAGATACGCAGTATTTT	CASSPRGLRTDTQYF
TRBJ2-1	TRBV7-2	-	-	TGTGCCAGCACCTTTCCGGGGGGCAGAAGGAATGAGCAGTTCTTC	CASTFPGGRRNEQFF
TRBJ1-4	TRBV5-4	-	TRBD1	TGTGCCAGCAGCTTATCTATGGGGACAGGAGATGAAAAACTGTTTTTT	CASSLSMGTGDEKLFF
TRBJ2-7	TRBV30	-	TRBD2	TGTGCCTGGAGTATTGCTAGCGGGTACGAGCAGTACTTC	CAWSIASGYEQYF
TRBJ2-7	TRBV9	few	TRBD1	TGTGCCAGCAGCCCCTTGACAGGGCCCACCTACGAGCAGTACTTC	CASSPLTGPTYEQYF
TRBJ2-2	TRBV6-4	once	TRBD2	TGTGCCAGCAGCTTAGGGACTAGCGGGGACCCGAACACCGGGGAGCTGTTTTTT	CASSLGTSGDPNTGELFF
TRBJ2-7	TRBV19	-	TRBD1	TGTGCCAGGGGAAAAGGGGGCCCTCCCTACGAGCAGTACTTC	CARGKGGPPYEQYF
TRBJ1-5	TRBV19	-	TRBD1	TGTGCCAGTAGTATTGAGGGACAGGGGTCAGATCAGCCCCAGCATTTT	CASSIEGQGSDQPQHF
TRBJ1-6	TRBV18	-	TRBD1	TGTGCCAGCTCAGAGACAGGGGAGTCACCCCTCCACTTT	CASSETGESPLHF
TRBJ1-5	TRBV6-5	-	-	TGTGCCAGCAGACGGGGGGGCAGCGGCAATCAGCCCCAGCATTTT	CASRRGGSGNQPQHF
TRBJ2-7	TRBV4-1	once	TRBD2	TGCGCCAGCAGCCATAGCGGGAGTCTTTCCTACGAGCAGTACTTC	CASSHSGSLSYEQYF
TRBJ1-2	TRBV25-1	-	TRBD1	TGTGCCAGCAGTAGACAGGGGGAGTACTATGGCTACACCTTC	CASSRQGEYYGYTF
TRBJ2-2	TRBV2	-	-	TGTGCCAGCAGTTCTAGGGCGGGCACCGGGGAGCTGTTTTTT	CASSSRAGTGELFF
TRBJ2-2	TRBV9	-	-	TGTGCCAGCAGCGTACTAGGGGGCACCGGGGAGCTGTTTTTT	CASSVLGGTGELFF
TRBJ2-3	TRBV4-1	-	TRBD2	TGCGCCAGCAGCCGCTACGGGGGACTAGCGGGACCAGGTACGCAGTATTTT	CASSRYGGLAGPGTQYF
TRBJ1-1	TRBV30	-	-	TGTGCCTGGAGGCAGGGTGGGTCGGGCACTGAAGCTTTCTTT	CAWRQGGSGTEAFF
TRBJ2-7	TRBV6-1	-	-	TGTGCCACCGTGGGGGACAACTCCTACGAGCAGTACTTC	CATVGDNSYEQYF
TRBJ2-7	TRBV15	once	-	TGTGCCACCAGCAGAGATCGCCCCAGAAGCGGCCCCTACGAGCAGTACTTC	CATSRDRPRSGPYEQYF
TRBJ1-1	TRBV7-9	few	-	TGTGCCAGCAAGAACAGGGATAACACTGAAGCTTTCTTT	CASKNRDNTEAFF
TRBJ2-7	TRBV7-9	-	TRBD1	TGTGCCAGCAGCTTAGTGTTGGGGGACAGGGGCACCTACGAGCAGTACTTC	CASSLVLGDRGTYEQYF
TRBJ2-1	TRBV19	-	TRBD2	TGTGCCAGCTCCGGGACTAGCGCTTTCTACAATGAGCAGTTCTTC	CASSGTSAFYNEQFF
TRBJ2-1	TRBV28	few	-	TGTGCCAGCAGCTTAACGCGTCGTTTCGAGCAGTTCTTC	CASSLTRRFEQFF
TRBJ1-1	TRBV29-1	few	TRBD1	TGCAGCGTTGCTTGGGGACAGGGGTACACTGAAGCTTTCTTT	CSVAWGQGYTEAFF
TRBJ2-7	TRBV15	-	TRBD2	TGTGCCACCAGCAGACGACGGACTAGCCCGACCTACGAGCAGTGCTTC	CATSRRRTSPTYEQCF
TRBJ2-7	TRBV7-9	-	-	TGTGCCAGCAGACGAGCGGTGGCCTTGTACGAGCAGTACTTC	CASRRAVALYEQYF
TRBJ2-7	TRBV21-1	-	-	TGTGCCAGCAGCCCCCGTTGGCCGGGGGGGGGAGGTAGGGTTCGTGAGCAGTACTTC	CASSPRWPGGGGRVREQYF
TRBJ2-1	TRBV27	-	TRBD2	TGTGCCAGCAGTTTGGGGTCGGGGAGGGGCGGGAGGACCGATGAGCAGTTCTTC	CASSLGSGRGGRTDEQFF
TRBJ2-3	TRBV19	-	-	TGTGCCAGTAGTATCCCTTTGGATACGCAGTATTTT	CASSIPLDTQYF
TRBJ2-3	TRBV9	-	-	TGTGCCAGCAGCGTAGTAGGGGCGGATACGCAGTATTTT	CASSVVGADTQYF
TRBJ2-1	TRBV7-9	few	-	TGTGCCAGCAGCCCAAGGGGGATCAGGGGGGTTGAGCAGTTCTTC	CASSPRGIRGVEQFF
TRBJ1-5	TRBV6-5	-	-	TGTGCCAGCAGCCCCTTCTCCCGTGGCAATCAGCCCCAGCATTTT	CASSPFSRGNQPQHF
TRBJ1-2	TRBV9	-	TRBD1	TGTGCCAGCAGCGTAGGAAGGACAGGGGGCGATGGCTACACCTTC	CASSVGRTGGDGYTF
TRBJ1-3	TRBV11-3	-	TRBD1	TGTGCCAGCAGCCCAGAAGGGGGCCCTGGAAACACCATATATTTT	CASSPEGGPGNTIYF
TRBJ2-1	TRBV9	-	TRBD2	TGTGCCAGCAGCCCTCCTAGCGGGGGGGCTTGGAATGAGCAGTTCTTC	CASSPPSGGAWNEQFF
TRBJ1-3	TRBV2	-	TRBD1	TGTGCCAGCAGTACGACAGGGGGCTCTGGAAACACCATATATTTT	CASSTTGGSGNTIYF
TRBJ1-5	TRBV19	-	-	TGTGCCAGTAGTATTACGGGATCTTGGAGCAATCAGCCCCAGCATTTT	CASSITGSWSNQPQHF
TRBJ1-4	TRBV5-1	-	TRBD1	TGCGCCAGCAGCGATGGACAGGGGGCGAGCGAAAAACTGTTTTTT	CASSDGQGASEKLFF
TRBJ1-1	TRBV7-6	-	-	TGTGCCAGCAGCCAGGAGGGAGGGACAGAAGCTTTCTTT	CASSQEGGTEAFF
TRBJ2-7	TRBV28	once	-	TGTGCCACAGGACAGTGGGGGAGCTCCTACGAGCAGTACTTC	CATGQWGSSYEQYF
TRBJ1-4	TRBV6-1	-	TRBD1	TGTGCCAGCAGTGAGTCCGCTACAGGGGGTCCAGAAAAACTGTTTTTT	CASSESATGGPEKLFF
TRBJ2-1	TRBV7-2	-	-	TGTGCCAGCAGCTTTAGTAGTAGCGCCTACAATGAGCAGTTCTTC	CASSFSSSAYNEQFF
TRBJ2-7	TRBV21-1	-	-	-	CASSFRWGQGALYEQYF
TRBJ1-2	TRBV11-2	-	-	TGTGCCAGCAGCCCCTATACTGACAGGCCCTGGGATGGCTACACCTTC	CASSPYTDRPWDGYTF
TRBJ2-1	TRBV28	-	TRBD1	TGTGCCAGCCCCCCCAGAGACAGGGTTTGGGTTCGGTGGATGATCAATGAGCAGTTCTTC	CASPPRDRVWVRWMINEQFF
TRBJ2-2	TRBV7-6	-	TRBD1	TGTGCCAGCAGCACGGGGACAGGGCTCGGCACCGGGGAGCTGTTTTTT	CASSTGTGLGTGELFF
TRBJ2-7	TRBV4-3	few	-	TGCGCCAGCAGCCAGGGTCAGGTACCCTACGAGCAGTACTTC	CASSQGQVPYEQYF
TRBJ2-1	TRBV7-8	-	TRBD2	TGTGCCAGCAGCTTAGCAAGGAGCGGGGGATCCCATGAGCAGTTCTTC	CASSLARSGGSHEQFF
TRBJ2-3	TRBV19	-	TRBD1	TGTGCCAGTAGTCAGACAGGGGGACCCCTTGGGCAGTATTTT	CASSQTGGPLGQYF
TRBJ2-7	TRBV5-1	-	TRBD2	TGCGCCAGCAGTCCCCCTAGCGGGAGGGCCTACGAGCAGTACTTC	CASSPPSGRAYEQYF